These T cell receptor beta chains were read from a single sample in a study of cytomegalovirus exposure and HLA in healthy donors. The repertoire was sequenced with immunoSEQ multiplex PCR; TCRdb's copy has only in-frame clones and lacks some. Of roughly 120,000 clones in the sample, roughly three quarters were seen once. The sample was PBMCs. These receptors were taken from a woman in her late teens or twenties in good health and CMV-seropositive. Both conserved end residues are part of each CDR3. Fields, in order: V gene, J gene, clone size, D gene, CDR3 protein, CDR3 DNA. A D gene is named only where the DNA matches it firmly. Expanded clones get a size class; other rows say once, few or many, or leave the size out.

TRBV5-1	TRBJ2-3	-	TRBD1	CASSLTGEWTDTQYF	TGCGCCAGCAGCCTTACAGGGGAGTGGACAGATACGCAGTATTTT
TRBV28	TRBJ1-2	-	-	CASSLRESGYTF	TGTGCCAGCAGTCTCAGGGAATCTGGCTACACCTTC
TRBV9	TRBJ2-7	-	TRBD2	CASSVDIRGASGSYEQYF	TGTGCCAGCAGCGTAGACATTAGGGGGGCTAGCGGGAGCTACGAGCAGTACTTC
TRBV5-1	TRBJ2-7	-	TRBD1	CASSWGPGQEYEQYF	TGCGCCAGCAGCTGGGGGCCGGGACAGGAATACGAGCAGTACTTC
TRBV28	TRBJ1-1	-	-	CASSPPQNMNTEAFF	TGTGCCAGCAGTCCCCCACAGAACATGAACACTGAAGCTTTCTTT
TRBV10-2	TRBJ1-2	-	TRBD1	CASSEISTTGDGYTF	TGCGCCAGCAGTGAGATTTCGACGACAGGGGACGGCTACACCTTC
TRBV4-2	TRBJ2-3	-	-	CASSYSSDTQYF	TGTGCCAGCAGCTATAGTTCGGATACGCAGTATTTT
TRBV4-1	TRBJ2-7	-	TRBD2	CASRPTSGRNYEQYF	TGCGCCAGCAGGCCTACTAGCGGGAGAAACTACGAGCAGTACTTC
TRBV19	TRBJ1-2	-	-	CASSISRTGLGYGYTF	TGTGCCAGTAGTATCTCCAGGACGGGGTTGGGGTATGGCTACACCTTC
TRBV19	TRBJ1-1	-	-	CASSMIRRLNTEAFF	TGTGCCAGTAGTATGATTCGGCGACTTAACACTGAAGCTTTCTTT
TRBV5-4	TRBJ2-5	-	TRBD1	CASSPTTGVRETQYF	TGTGCCAGCAGCCCGACGACAGGGGTGAGAGAGACCCAGTACTTC
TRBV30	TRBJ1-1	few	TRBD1	CAWSPGTGSTEAFF	TGTGCCTGGAGTCCCGGGACAGGGAGCACTGAAGCTTTCTTT
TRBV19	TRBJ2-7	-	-	CASSIDGPYEQYF	TGTGCCAGTAGTATAGACGGTCCCTACGAGCAGTACTTC
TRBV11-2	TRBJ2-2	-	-	CASSIVGRWQNTGELFF	TGTGCCAGCAGCATTGTGGGGCGTTGGCAGAACACCGGGGAGCTGTTTTTT
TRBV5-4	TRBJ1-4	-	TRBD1	CASSLGGGGEKLFF	TGTGCCAGCAGCTTGGGAGGGGGCGGTGAAAAACTGTTTTTT
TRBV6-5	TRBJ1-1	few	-	CASTGRGNTEAFF	TGTGCCAGCACCGGCAGGGGGAACACTGAAGCTTTCTTT
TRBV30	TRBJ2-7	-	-	CAWGGDTYEQYF	TGTGCCTGGGGAGGAGACACCTACGAGCAGTACTTC
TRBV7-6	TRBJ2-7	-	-	CASSPLLLARSSYEQYF	TGTGCCAGCAGCCCCCTCCTCCTAGCGCGGAGCTCCTACGAGCAGTACTTC
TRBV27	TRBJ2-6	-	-	CASRAGGRGANVLTF	TGTGCCAGCAGGGCAGGGGGGCGAGGGGCCAACGTCCTGACTTTC
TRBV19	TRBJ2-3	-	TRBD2	CASGGTSGRLADTQYF	TGTGCCAGCGGGGGGACTAGCGGGAGGCTGGCAGATACGCAGTATTTT